These 8 T cell receptor beta chains came from one sample sequenced in a study of blood T cell repertoires in COVID-19. Only in-frame clones appear in the TCRdb table, and some are missing; sequencing was by immunoSEQ multiplex PCR. The sample lists 60,000 or so clones; approximately 88% were seen once. Input material: peripheral blood. These receptors were obtained from a man aged 30-40 years with COVID-19, enrolled during active disease.

This clone occurred a few times. The J gene is TRBJ1-5, the V gene TRBV7-9; maybe TRBD1 (6 bases). This CDR3 comprises 14 residues. The germline V gene has CDR1 SEHNR and CDR2 FQNEAQ (reference sequence). V dropped 1 base and J dropped 5 bases, with 9 bases sitting between them. The CDR3 DNA reads TGTGCCAGCAGCTTAGGGGGGCGCGATCAGCCCCAGCATTTT. Translating it yields CASSLGGRDQPQHF.

V gene TRBV5-6 combines with J gene TRBJ2-3; TRBD2 matches 7 bases. After removal of 8 bases from V and 3 bases from J, the junction contained 12 bases not matched to a gene. The CDR3 is 15 residues long. Germline assignment: CDR1 SGHDT and CDR2 YYEEEE. For the CDR3, the DNA is TGTGCCAGTTTTCCTGGGAGGGAGTGGACAGATACGCAGTATTTT. It yields the protein CASFPGREWTDTQYF.

J is TRBJ2-7 and V is TRBV19; 9 nucleotides agree with TRBD2. Looked up from germline, CDR1 is LNHDA and CDR2 is SQIVND (reference sequence). The junction had 7 bases not matched to a gene; V was cut back by 5 bases and J by 2 bases. This CDR3 is built from 15 residues. CDR3 DNA sequence: TGTGCCAGTAGTGAGAAGGGACTAGCACCCTACGAGCAGTACTTC. Protein sequence: CASSEKGLAPYEQYF.

The genes are TRBV6-5 and TRBJ1-5, with 8 bases lining up with TRBD1. Germline-derived CDR1 and CDR2 are MNHEY and SVGAGI. This CDR3 has 16 residues. Trimming at V came to 4 bases and at J to 2 bases, leaving 7 bases not matched to a gene. Written as DNA, the CDR3 is TGTGCCAGCAGTTTTTCATTACAGGGGGGCAATCAGCCCCAGCATTTT. It specifies CASSFSLQGGNQPQHF.

The chain joins TRBV25-1 to TRBJ1-5; weak D call: TRBD1 (6 bases). V dropped 8 bases and J dropped 4 bases, with 15 bases sitting between them. Germline assignment: CDR1 MGHDK and CDR2 SYGVNS. This CDR3 is built from 14 residues. CDR3 in amino acids: CASGGPGGNQPQHF. The CDR3 DNA follows: TGTGCCAGCGGGGGCCCGGGCGGGAATCAGCCCCAGCATTTT. Variable domain in full (rest from reference TRBV25-1 and TRBJ1-5): EADIYQTPRYLVIGTGKKITLECSQTMGHDKMYWYQQDPGMELHLIHYSYGVNSTEKGDLSSESTVSRIRTEHFPLTLESARPSHTSQYLCASGGPGGNQPQHFGDGTRLSIL.

The V call is TRBV6-1, the J call TRBJ1-3, with D possibly matching TRBD1 (6 bases). Germline lookup yields CDR1 MNHNS and CDR2 SASEGT. The CDR3 is 15 amino acids. Deletions cut 1 base from V and 3 bases from J, with 10 bases between. Here the CDR3 DNA reads TGTGCCAGCAGTGAAGTCGTAGGGGGTGGAAACACCATATATTTT. It specifies CASSEVVGGGNTIYF.

The chain couples TRBV7-9 to TRBJ2-7, with D perhaps matching TRBD2 (5 bases). This CDR3 is built from 14 residues. Germline V lookup: CDR1 SEHNR, CDR2 FQNEAQ (reference sequence). V was pared by 5 bases and J by 5 bases, with 16 bases between. CDR3 nucleotide sequence: TGTGCCAGCAGCCCCCCGGCCTTCGGGAACGAGCAGTACTTC. Encoded protein: CASSPPAFGNEQYF.

In this sample, this clone turned up once. This sequence joins TRBV29-1 and TRBJ2-3, with 8 positions matching TRBD1. Germline values: CDR1 SQVTM, CDR2 ANQGSEA. The trim removed 2 bases at V and 5 bases at J, leaving 6 bases unmatched. CDR3 length: 14 amino acids. This CDR3 reads CSVERTGLLDTQYF. DNA of the CDR3: TGCAGCGTTGAAAGGACAGGGTTATTAGATACGCAGTATTTT.